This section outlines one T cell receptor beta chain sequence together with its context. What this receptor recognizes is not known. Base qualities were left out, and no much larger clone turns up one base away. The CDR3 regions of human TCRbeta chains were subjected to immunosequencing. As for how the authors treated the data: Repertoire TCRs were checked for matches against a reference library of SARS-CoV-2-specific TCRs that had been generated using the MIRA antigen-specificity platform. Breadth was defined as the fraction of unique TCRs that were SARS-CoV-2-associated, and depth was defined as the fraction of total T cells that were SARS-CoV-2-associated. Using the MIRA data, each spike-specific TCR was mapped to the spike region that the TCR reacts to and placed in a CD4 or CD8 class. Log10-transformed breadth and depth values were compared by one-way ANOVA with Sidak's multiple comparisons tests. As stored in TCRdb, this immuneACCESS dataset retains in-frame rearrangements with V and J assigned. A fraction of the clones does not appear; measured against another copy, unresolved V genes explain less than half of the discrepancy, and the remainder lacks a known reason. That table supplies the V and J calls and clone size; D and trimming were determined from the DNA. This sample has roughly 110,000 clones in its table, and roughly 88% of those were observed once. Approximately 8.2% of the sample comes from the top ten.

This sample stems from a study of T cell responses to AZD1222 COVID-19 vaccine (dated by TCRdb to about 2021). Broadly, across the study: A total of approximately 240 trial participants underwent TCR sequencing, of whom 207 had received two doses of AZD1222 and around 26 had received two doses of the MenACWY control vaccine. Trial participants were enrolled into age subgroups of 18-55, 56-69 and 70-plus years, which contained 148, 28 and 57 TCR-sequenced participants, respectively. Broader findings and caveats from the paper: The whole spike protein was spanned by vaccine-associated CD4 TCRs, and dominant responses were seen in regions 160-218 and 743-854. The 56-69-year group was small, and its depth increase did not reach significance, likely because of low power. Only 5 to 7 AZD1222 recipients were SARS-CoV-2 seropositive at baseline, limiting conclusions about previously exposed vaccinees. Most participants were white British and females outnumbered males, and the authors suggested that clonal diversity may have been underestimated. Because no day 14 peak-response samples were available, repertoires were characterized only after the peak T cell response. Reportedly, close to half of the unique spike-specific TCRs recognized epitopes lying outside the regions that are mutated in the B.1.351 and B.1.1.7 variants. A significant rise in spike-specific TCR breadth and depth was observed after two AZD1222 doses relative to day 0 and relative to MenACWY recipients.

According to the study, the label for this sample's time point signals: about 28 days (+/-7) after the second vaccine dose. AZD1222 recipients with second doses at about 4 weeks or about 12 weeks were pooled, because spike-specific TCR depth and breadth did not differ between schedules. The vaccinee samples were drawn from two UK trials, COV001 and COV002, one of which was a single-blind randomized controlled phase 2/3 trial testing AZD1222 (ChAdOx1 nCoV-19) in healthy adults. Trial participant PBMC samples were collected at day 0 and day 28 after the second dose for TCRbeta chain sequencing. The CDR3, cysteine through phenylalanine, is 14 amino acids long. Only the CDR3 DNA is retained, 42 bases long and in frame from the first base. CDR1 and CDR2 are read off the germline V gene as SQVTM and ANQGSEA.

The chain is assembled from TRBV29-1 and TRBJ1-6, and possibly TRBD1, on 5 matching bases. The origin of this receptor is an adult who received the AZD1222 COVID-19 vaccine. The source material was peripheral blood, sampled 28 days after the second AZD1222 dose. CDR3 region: CRGSGTDYNSPLHF. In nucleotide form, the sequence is TGCAGGGGCTCCGGGACGGACTATAATTCACCCCTCCACTTT.